Listed here are 30 T cell receptor beta chains from one sample, sequenced in a study of cytomegalovirus exposure and HLA in healthy donors. Researchers ran the PCR with 60 Vbeta and 13 Jbeta primers. Sequencing was performed with immunoSEQ multiplex PCR; in TCRdb, only in-frame clones are kept and a portion is missing. This listing includes about 150,000 clones. The material sequenced was PBMCs. The receptor source for this set is a woman aged 45-65 years in good health and CMV-seronegative.

The CDR3: CASSLIRGNTEAFF. DNA for the CDR3: TGTGCCAGCAGCTTAATCAGGGGGAACACTGAAGCTTTCTTT. The chain combines TRBV11-2 with TRBJ1-1, with a weak D call TRBD1 (6 bases). The CDR3 runs 14 residues. CDR1 and CDR2 from the germline V gene are SGHAT and FQNNGV. The V end lost 2 bases, the J end lost 1 base, and 8 bases lay between the germline ends.

This sequence joins TRBV7-3 and TRBJ2-3, with 7 bases identical to TRBD1. CDR1 SGHTA and CDR2 FQGTGA come from the germline V gene. V was pared by 2 bases and J by 2 bases, with 13 bases of the junction left unmatched. The CDR3 spans 18 residues. CDR3 protein: CASSLSHGQVENTDTQYF. CDR3 in DNA: TGTGCCAGCAGCTTATCCCACGGACAGGTCGAAAACACAGATACGCAGTATTTT.

The chain joins TRBV28 to TRBJ1-1; D remains unclear. Trimming cost V 5 bases and J 0 bases, with 13 bases left between them. This CDR3 has 15 residues. Per germline, CDR1 MDHEN and CDR2 SYDVKM. The CDR3 DNA reads TGTGCCAGCAGTCCCCCGACCGGGTTGAACACTGAAGCTTTCTTT. Its translation is CASSPPTGLNTEAFF.

The chain links TRBV13 to TRBJ2-3; 8 bases align to TRBD1. This CDR3 comprises 24 residues. V was pared by 4 bases and J by 2 bases, with 32 bases of the junction left unmatched. The germline CDR1 and CDR2 sequences are PRHDT and FYEKMQ (reference sequence). The CDR3 DNA sequence: TGTGCCAGCAGCTCGACGACAGGGGTGGGGCCAGCCGCTAGAGGGGTTCGAATCACAGATACGCAGTATTTT. It codes for CASSSTTGVGPAARGVRITDTQYF.

The chain employs TRBV7-3 and TRBJ2-7, with D possibly being TRBD2 (5 bases). The CDR3 contains 15 residues. V was cut by 2 bases and J by 2 bases, with 13 bases left in between. CDR1 is SGHTA, CDR2 FQGTGA, per germline. The CDR3 reads CASSLGPGSAYEQYF. In DNA form, the CDR3 reads TGTGCCAGCAGCTTAGGGCCGGGGTCCGCCTACGAGCAGTACTTC.

This chain uses TRBV2 with TRBJ2-3; D unclear. The CDR3 extends over 12 amino acids. Trimming left V 7 bases short and J 2 bases short, with 7 bases between. Germline CDR1 reads SNHLY; CDR2 reads FYNNEI. The CDR3 nucleotides are TGTGCCAGCAACGTGGCCACAGATACGCAGTATTTT. As protein: CASNVATDTQYF.

CDR3 sequence (DNA): TGTGCCAGCAGTTTTAAGGGGGCTGGGAACACTGAAGCTTTCTTT. Translating it yields CASSFKGAGNTEAFF. This rearrangement joins TRBV28 to TRBJ1-1; 7 bases are shared with TRBD1. V dropped 3 bases and J dropped 1; count of bases not matched to a gene: 5. Germline values: CDR1 MDHEN, CDR2 SYDVKM. This CDR3 is 15 amino acids long.

CDR3 protein: CASSLGLYNEQFF. The CDR3 bases are TGTGCCAGCAGCTTGGGACTCTACAATGAGCAGTTCTTC. J is TRBJ2-1 and V is TRBV11-2; possibly TRBD2 for D (6 bases). CDR3 length equals 13 residues. The germline V gene encodes CDR1 SGHAT and CDR2 FQNNGV. V gave up 3 bases and J gave up 3 bases, with 6 bases separating them.

The CDR3 DNA follows: TGTGCCAGCAGCTACAGCGGATCTGGAAACACCATATATTTT. Its translation: CASSYSGSGNTIYF. This chain uses TRBV7-9 with TRBJ1-3; no clear D. Between the trimmed V and J ends, which lost 4 bases and 1 base, there was a span of 8 bases. Per germline, CDR1 SEHNR and CDR2 FQNEAQ (reference sequence). This CDR3 has 14 residues.

The chain couples TRBV9 to TRBJ2-1, with D possibly matching TRBD2 (6 bases). From germline, CDR1 is SGDLS and CDR2 YYNGEE. V lost 0 bases, J lost 11 bases, and 12 bases lay in between. The CDR3 runs to 13 residues. CDR3 loop: CASSVEGGGKQFF. The CDR3 DNA sequence: TGTGCCAGCAGCGTAGAGGGTGGAGGGAAGCAGTTCTTC.

The rearrangement links TRBV6-5 to TRBJ1-1, with 8 bases that match TRBD1. CDR3 length: 15 residues. Germline V gene sequence: CDR1 MNHEY, CDR2 SVGAGI. After removal of 0 bases from V and 0 bases from J, the junction contained 0 bases not matched to a gene. CDR3 in DNA: TGTGCCAGCAGTTACTCGGGACAGGTGAACACTGAAGCTTTCTTT. Protein: CASSYSGQVNTEAFF.

The rearrangement links TRBV14 to TRBJ1-2, with D perhaps matching TRBD1 (6 bases). Germline V gene lookup returns CDR1 SGHDN and CDR2 FVKESK. This CDR3 has 13 residues. The V end was cut by 1 base, the J end by 6 bases, with 9 bases between. The CDR3 DNA reads as TGTGCCAGCAGCCAAGCCAACAGGGATGGCTACACCTTC. It translates to CASSQANRDGYTF.

This rearrangement joins TRBV25-1 to TRBJ1-2, with 9 bases lining up with TRBD1. The CDR3 is 14 amino acids. Losses at the gene ends were 1 base for V and 5 bases for J; bases not matched to a gene: 2. In germline, CDR1 is MGHDK, CDR2 SYGVNS. Written as DNA, the CDR3 is TGTGCCAGCAGTGAATTGACAGGGGGTTATGGCTACACCTTC. Translating gives CASSELTGGYGYTF.

The genes are TRBV6-5 and TRBJ2-7; 8 bases are shared with TRBD2. J was trimmed by 2 bases and V by 0 bases; bases with no gene match: 3. The CDR3 loop spans 15 amino acids. Germline assignment: CDR1 MNHEY and CDR2 SVGAGI. In DNA, the CDR3 is TGTGCCAGCAGTTACTCAGGAGCGGGAGCCTACGAGCAGTACTTC. Its protein product is CASSYSGAGAYEQYF.

The chain couples TRBV5-1 to TRBJ1-1; no firm D call. V gave up 0 bases and J gave up 4 bases, with 7 bases separating them. The CDR3 totals 13 residues. Germline V gene lookup returns CDR1 SGHRS and CDR2 YFSETQ. The CDR3 loop reads CASSLGEGTEAFF. The CDR3, as DNA: TGCGCCAGCAGCTTGGGGGAGGGCACTGAAGCTTTCTTT. Together with reference TRBV5-1 and TRBJ1-1, the CDR3 gives the full variable domain: KAGVTQTPRYLIKTRGQQVTLSCSPISGHRSVSWYQQTPGQGLQFLFEYFSETQRNKGNFPGRFSGRQFSNSRSEMNVSTLELGDSALYLCASSLGEGTEAFFGQGTRLTVV.

The rearrangement joins TRBV9 to TRBJ2-1, with 14 bases fitting TRBD2. The CDR3 runs 17 residues. Germline V gene lookup returns CDR1 SGDLS and CDR2 YYNGEE. J was trimmed by 4 bases and V by 4 bases; bases with no gene match: 7. The CDR3 nucleotides are TGTGCCAGCAGCACCCAGGGACTAGCGGGAGAATACAATGAGCAGTTCTTC. This translates into CASSTQGLAGEYNEQFF. The whole variable domain, filled in from reference TRBV9 and TRBJ2-1, reads DSGVTQTPKHLITATGQRVTLRCSPRSGDLSVYWYQQSLDQGLQFLIQYYNGEERAKGNILERFSAQQFPDLHSELNLSSLELGDSALYFCASSTQGLAGEYNEQFFGPGTRLTVL.

This sequence joins TRBV30 and TRBJ1-5, with a possible D match to TRBD1 (5 bases). Germline V gene sequence: CDR1 GTSNPN, CDR2 SVGIG (reference sequence). Trimming took off 0 bases at V and 4 bases at J, with 10 bases between the two ends. This CDR3 spans 14 amino acids. The CDR3 nucleotides are TGTGCCTGGAGTGTAAGACAGAGAAATCAGCCCCAGCATTTT. Encoded protein: CAWSVRQRNQPQHF.

The chain has TRBV4-2 and TRBJ2-4; tentative D call: TRBD2 (5 bases). Germline CDR1 and CDR2: LGHNA and YNFKEQ. The V end was cut by 1 base, the J end by 2 bases, with 9 bases between. There are 15 residues in the CDR3. The CDR3 nucleotides read TGTGCCAGCAGCCAAGGGTGGAGGTCCAAAAACATTCAGTACTTC. Translating it yields CASSQGWRSKNIQYF.

The rearrangement uses TRBV29-1 and TRBJ1-5; D ambiguous. Between the trimmed V and J ends, which lost 4 bases and 0 bases, there was a span of 4 bases. This CDR3 comprises 12 residues. Germline values: CDR1 SQVTM, CDR2 ANQGSEA. The CDR3, as DNA: TGCAGCGTTGGCAGTAGCAATCAGCCCCAGCATTTT. This gives the protein CSVGSSNQPQHF.

This chain joins TRBV10-3 and TRBJ2-7, with 9 bases aligning to TRBD1. V lost 3 bases, J lost 4 bases, and 10 bases stayed unmatched. The CDR3 is made up of 16 amino acids. Germline loops: CDR1 ENHRY, CDR2 SYGVKD. The CDR3 DNA is TGTGCCATCAGTGAAGCCGGGCGACAGGGGGGTTACGAGCAGTACTTC. It encodes CAISEAGRQGGYEQYF.

The chain couples TRBV7-3 to TRBJ1-1; 9 positions match TRBD1. Germline V gene sequence: CDR1 SGHTA, CDR2 FQGTGA. The CDR3 is made up of 15 amino acids. The V gene end was trimmed by 4 bases and the J gene end by 1 base; junction bases not matched to a gene: 4. CDR3 DNA: TGTGCCAGCAGCTCTCCGGGACAGGGGAACACTGAAGCTTTCTTT. Amino acid sequence: CASSSPGQGNTEAFF.

The chain joins TRBV19 to TRBJ2-7; 10 bases are shared with TRBD2. Unmatched junction bases numbered 14, after V lost 5 bases and J lost 7 bases. The CDR3 runs to 16 residues. From germline, CDR1 is LNHDA and CDR2 SQIVND (reference sequence). The CDR3 reads CASSLYLSGGQGEQYF. The DNA for the CDR3 is TGTGCCAGTAGTTTGTACCTTAGCGGGGGGCAAGGGGAGCAGTACTTC.

Here the CDR3 reads CASSPGLAIPLQETQYF. The CDR3 region has the DNA TGCGCCAGCAGCCCGGGACTAGCGATACCCCTCCAAGAGACCCAGTACTTC. This sequence joins TRBV5-1 and TRBJ2-5, with 10 nucleotides matching TRBD2. Trimming at V came to 4 bases and at J to 1 base, leaving 10 bases not matched to a gene. From germline, CDR1 is SGHRS and CDR2 YFSETQ. The CDR3 extends over 17 amino acids.

CDR3 region: CASSIGGNAGELFF. In nucleotides, the CDR3 is TGTGCCAGTAGTATTGGGGGGAATGCCGGGGAGCTGTTTTTT. This rearrangement joins TRBV19 to TRBJ2-2; the D gene is possibly TRBD2 (6 bases). Germline CDR1 reads LNHDA; CDR2 reads SQIVND (reference sequence). V was pared by 3 bases and J by 6 bases, with 11 bases between. The CDR3 is 14 amino acids.

The chain combines TRBV6-5 with TRBJ2-2; TRBD1 aligns across 10 bases. CDR3 length: 15 residues. V was pared by 8 bases and J by 5 bases, with 8 bases of the junction left unmatched. Germline CDR1 is MNHEY and CDR2 is SVGAGI. CDR3 bases: TGTGCCAGCGAACAGACAGGGGGCGCAACCGGGGAGCTGTTTTTT. Translating gives CASEQTGGATGELFF.

The chain recombines TRBV4-2 with TRBJ2-1; D is undetermined. This CDR3 spans 15 amino acids. Trimming took 4 bases from V and 5 from J, leaving 15 bases between them. Germline V gene lookup returns CDR1 LGHNA and CDR2 YNFKEQ. The CDR3, as DNA: TGTGCCAGCAGCCGGGTCTTAGGAGAAAACAATGAGCAGTTCTTC. It specifies CASSRVLGENNEQFF.

The chain couples TRBV5-1 to TRBJ1-2; TRBD1 aligns across 7 bases. Germline CDR1 SGHRS, CDR2 YFSETQ. V lost 2 bases and J lost 6; bases outside the gene matches: 7. This CDR3 comprises 14 residues. CDR3 residues: CASSLLTGAHGYTF. The CDR3 DNA reads TGCGCCAGCAGCTTACTAACAGGGGCACATGGCTACACCTTC.

This chain uses TRBV27 with TRBJ2-7; TRBD2 agrees at 9 bases. The CDR3 is 17 residues long. Germline CDR1 MNHEY, CDR2 SMNVEV (reference sequence). The ends lost 0 bases at V and 4 bases at J; junction bases unmatched: 10. The CDR3, as DNA: TGTGCCAGCAGTTTATCTCGGGGTAGCGGGAGTGCGTACGAGCAGTACTTC. Amino acids: CASSLSRGSGSAYEQYF.

The V and J genes are TRBV19 and TRBJ2-1; possibly TRBD1 for D (9 bases). CDR1 is LNHDA, CDR2 SQIVND, per germline (reference sequence). This CDR3 has 14 residues. V lost 8 bases, J lost 9 bases, and 20 bases lay in between. This CDR3 is CASQDRGTRSEQFF. Written as DNA, the CDR3 is TGTGCCAGTCAAGACAGGGGGACTAGAAGTGAGCAGTTCTTC.

This chain connects TRBV28 to TRBJ1-5; TRBD1 matches 8 bases. Germline loops: CDR1 MDHEN, CDR2 SYDVKM. This CDR3 spans 14 amino acids. Trimming at V came to 4 bases and at J to 9 bases, leaving 8 bases not matched to a gene. The CDR3 region is CASSSNRGELPQHF. As DNA, the CDR3 is TGTGCCAGCAGTTCAAACAGGGGGGAGCTGCCCCAGCATTTT.